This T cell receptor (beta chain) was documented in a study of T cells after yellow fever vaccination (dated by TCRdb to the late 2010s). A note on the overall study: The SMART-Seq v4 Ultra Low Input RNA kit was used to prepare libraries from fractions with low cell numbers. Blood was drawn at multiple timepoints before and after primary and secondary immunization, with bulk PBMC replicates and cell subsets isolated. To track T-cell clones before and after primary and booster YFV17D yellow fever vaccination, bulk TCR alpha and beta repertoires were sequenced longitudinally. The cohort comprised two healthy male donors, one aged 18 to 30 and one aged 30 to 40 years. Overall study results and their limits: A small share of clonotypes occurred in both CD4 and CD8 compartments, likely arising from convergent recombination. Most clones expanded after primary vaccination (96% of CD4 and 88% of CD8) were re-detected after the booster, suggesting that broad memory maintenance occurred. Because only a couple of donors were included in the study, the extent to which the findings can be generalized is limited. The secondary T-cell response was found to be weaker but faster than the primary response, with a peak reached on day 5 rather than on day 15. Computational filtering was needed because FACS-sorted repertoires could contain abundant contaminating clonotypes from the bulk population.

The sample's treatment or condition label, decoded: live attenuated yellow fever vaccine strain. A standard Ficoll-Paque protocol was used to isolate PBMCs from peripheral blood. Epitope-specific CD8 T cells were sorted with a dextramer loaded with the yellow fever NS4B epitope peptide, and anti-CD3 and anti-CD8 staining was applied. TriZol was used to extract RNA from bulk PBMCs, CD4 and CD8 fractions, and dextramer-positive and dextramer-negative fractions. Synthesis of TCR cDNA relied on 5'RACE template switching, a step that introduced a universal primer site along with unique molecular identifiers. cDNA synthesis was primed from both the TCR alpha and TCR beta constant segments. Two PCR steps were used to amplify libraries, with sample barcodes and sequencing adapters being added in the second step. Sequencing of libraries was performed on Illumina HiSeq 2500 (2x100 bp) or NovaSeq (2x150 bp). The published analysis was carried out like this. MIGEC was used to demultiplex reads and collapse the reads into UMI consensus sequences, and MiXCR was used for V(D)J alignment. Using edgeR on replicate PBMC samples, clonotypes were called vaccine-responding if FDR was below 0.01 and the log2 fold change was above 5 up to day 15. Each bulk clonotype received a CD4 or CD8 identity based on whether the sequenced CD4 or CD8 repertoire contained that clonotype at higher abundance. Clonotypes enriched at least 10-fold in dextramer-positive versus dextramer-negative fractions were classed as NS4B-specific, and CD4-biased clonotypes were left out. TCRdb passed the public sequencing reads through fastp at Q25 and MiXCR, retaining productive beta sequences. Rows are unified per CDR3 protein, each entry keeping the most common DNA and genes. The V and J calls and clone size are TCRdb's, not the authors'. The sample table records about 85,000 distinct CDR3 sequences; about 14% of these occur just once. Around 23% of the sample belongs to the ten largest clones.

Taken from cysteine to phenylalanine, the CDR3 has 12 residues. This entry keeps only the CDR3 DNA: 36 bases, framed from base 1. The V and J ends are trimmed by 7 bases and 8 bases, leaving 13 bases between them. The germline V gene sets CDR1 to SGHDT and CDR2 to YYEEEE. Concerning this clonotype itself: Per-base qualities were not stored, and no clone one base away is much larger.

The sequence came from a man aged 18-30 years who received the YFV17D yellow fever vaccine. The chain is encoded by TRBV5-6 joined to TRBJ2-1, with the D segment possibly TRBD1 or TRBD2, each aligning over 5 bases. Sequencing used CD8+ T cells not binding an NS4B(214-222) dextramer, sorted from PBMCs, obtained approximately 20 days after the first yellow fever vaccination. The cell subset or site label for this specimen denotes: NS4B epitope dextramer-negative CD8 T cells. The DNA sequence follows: TGTGCCAGCGGCCCGGGGCTCCATGAGCAGTTCTTC. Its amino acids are CASGPGLHEQFF.